This TCR beta chain was sequenced in a study of low-dose radiotherapy and immunotherapy resistance in tumors. This clonotype was detected ten times or more. One end of the junction is discordant with germline, which a read error may explain. With TRAV- and TRBV-specific primers, first-strand cDNA was made, covering the alpha and beta chains. TCRs were amplified for around 20 PCR cycles with a constant-region primer and V-primer adapter. From the reads, TCRdb called clonotypes with MiXCR, one entry per CDR3 protein. Altogether tens of thousands of distinct CDR3 sequences are present, approximately 31% being singletons, with the ten largest covering approximately 10%. Documented time point: before trial treatment. CDR3 size: 15 residues. The germline CDR1 and CDR2 sequences are SGHTA and FQGNSA.

The rearrangement uses TRBV7-2 and TRBJ2-2, with D perhaps TRBD1 or TRBD2 (5 bases each). Sequences were derived from PBMCs, sampled before treatment. This receptor was identified in a female donor with ovarian cancer. The CDR3 DNA follows: TGTGCCAGCAGCGTAGCGAGGGGAGTAACCGGGGAGCTGTTTTTT. It specifies CASSVARGVTGELFF.